This T cell receptor (beta chain) is drawn from a study of CD8 T cells in Susac syndrome. Random hexamers were used to reverse transcribe an amount of roughly 0.5 to 1 ug RNA. TCRdb recomputed calls from the immunoSEQ multiplex PCR reads with MiXCR, one row per CDR3 protein. In the table there are roughly 130,000 distinct CDR3 sequences, roughly 94% of which are singletons. The CDR3 sequence is 15 residues long. V gave up 0 bases and J gave up 7 bases; unmatched junction bases: 4. The germline V gene encodes CDR1 LGHNA and CDR2 YSLEER. This chain connects TRBV4-3 to TRBJ1-4, with TRBD1 matching 8 bases. The sample was CD4+ T cells from PBMCs. The sequence came from a human donor with multiple sclerosis. The CDR3 spells CASSQDRGRSEKLFF. CDR3 in DNA: TGCGCCAGCAGCCAAGACAGGGGGCGAAGTGAAAAACTGTTTTTT.